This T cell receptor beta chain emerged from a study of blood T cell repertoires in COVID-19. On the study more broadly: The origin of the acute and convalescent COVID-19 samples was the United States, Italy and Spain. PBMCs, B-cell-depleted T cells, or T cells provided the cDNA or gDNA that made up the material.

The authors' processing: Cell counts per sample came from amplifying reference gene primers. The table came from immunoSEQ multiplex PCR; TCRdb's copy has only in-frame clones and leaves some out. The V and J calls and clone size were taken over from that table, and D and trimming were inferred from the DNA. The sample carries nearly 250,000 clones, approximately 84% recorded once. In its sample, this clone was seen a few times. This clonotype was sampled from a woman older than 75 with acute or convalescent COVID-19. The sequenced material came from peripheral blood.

CDR3 nucleotides: TGTGCCAGCAGTGGTGAACTAGCGGGAACCGAGCAGTACTTC. This codes for CASSGELAGTEQYF. The chain joins TRBV2 to TRBJ2-7; 10 nucleotides line up with TRBD2. Germline assignment: CDR1 SNHLY and CDR2 FYNNEI. The CDR3 is 14 amino acids. Unmatched junction bases numbered 6, after V lost 4 bases and J lost 6 bases.